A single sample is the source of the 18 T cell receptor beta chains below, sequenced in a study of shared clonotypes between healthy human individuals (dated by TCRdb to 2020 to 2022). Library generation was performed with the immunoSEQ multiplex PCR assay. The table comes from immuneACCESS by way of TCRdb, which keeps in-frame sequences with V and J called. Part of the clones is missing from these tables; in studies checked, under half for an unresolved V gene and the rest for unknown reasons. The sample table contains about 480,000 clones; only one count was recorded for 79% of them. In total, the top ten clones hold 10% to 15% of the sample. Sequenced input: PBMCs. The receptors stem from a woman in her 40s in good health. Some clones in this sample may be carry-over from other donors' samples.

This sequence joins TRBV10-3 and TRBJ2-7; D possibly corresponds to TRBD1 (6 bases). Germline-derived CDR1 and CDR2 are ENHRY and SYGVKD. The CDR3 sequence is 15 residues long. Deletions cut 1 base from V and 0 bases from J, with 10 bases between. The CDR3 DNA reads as TGTGCCATCAGTGAGTACGGGACAAACTCCTACGAGCAGTACTTC. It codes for CAISEYGTNSYEQYF.

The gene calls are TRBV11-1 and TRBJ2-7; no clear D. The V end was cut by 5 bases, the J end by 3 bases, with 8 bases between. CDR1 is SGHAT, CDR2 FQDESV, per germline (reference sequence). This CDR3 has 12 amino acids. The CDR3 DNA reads TGTGCCAGCAGCGGGAACAACTACGAGCAGTACTTC. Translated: CASSGNNYEQYF.

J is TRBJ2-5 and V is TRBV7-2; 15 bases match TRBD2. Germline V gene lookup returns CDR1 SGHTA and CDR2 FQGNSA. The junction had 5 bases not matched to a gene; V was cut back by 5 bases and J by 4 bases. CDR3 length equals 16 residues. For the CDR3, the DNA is TGTGCCAGCAGCCTCGGACTAGCGGGAGGGAGAGAGACCCAGTACTTC. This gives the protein CASSLGLAGGRETQYF.

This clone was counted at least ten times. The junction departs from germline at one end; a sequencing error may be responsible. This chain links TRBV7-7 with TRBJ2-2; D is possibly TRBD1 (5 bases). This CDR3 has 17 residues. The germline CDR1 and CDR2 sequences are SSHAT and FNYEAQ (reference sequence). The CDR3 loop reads CASSARRIGQGTGELFF. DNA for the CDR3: TGTGCTAGCAGCGCGCGTCGGATCGGTCAGGGCACCGGGGAGCTGTTTTTT.

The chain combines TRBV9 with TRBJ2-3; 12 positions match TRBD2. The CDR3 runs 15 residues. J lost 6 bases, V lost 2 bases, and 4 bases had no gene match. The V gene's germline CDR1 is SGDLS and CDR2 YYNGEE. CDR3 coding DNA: TGTGCCAGCAGCGTTGGACTAGCGGGAAGGGATACGCAGTATTTT. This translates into CASSVGLAGRDTQYF.

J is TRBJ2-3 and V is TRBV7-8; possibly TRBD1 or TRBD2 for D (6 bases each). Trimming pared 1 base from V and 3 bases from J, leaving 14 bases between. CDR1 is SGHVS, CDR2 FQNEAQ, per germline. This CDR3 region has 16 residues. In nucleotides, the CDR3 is TGTGCCAGCAGCTTAGGGACCCTAGGGGGGACAGATACGCAGTATTTT. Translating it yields CASSLGTLGGTDTQYF.

CDR3 in DNA: TGTGCCAGCACGACAGGGCTCAATCAGCCCCAGCATTTT. Protein sequence: CASTTGLNQPQHF. The rearrangement uses TRBV27 and TRBJ1-5; the match to TRBD1 covers 7 bases. Germline V gene sequence: CDR1 MNHEY, CDR2 SMNVEV (reference sequence). With 7 bases clipped from V and 3 bases from J, the junction kept 3 bases outside the gene matches. The CDR3 is 13 residues long.

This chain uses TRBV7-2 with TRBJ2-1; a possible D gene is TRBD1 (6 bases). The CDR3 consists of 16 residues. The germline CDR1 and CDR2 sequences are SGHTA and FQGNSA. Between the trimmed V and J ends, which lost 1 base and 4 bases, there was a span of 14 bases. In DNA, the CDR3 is TGTGCCAGCAGCTTAGTGTGGGGGCTTAGATACAATGAGCAGTTCTTC. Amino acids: CASSLVWGLRYNEQFF.

DNA of the CDR3: TGTGCCAGCAGTCGAGGGTACCAAGAGACCCAGTACTTC. It encodes CASSRGYQETQYF. The genes are TRBV28 and TRBJ2-5, with D perhaps matching TRBD2 (5 bases). V lost 5 bases and J lost 0, with 7 bases in between. Germline CDR1 MDHEN, CDR2 SYDVKM. CDR3 length equals 13 residues.

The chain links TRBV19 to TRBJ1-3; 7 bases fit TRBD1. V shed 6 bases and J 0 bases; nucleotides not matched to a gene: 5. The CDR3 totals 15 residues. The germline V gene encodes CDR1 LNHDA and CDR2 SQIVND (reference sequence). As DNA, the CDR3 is TGTGCCAGTAGGGGACAGACCTCCTCTGGAAACACCATATATTTT. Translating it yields CASRGQTSSGNTIYF.

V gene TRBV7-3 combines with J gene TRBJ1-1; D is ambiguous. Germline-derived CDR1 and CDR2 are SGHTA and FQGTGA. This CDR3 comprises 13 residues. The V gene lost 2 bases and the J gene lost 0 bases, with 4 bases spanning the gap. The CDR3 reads CASSLRMNTEAFF. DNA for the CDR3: TGTGCCAGCAGCTTACGAATGAACACTGAAGCTTTCTTT.

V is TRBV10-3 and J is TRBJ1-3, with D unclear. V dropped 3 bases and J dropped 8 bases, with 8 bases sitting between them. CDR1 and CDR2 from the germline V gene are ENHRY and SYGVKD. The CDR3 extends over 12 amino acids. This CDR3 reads CAISDRGDTIYF. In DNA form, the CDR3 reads TGTGCCATCAGTGATCGGGGAGACACCATATATTTT.

DNA of the CDR3: TGCGCCAGCAGCGGGACCCTTAATGAAAAACTGTTTTTT. This codes for CASSGTLNEKLFF. This chain uses TRBV4-3 with TRBJ1-4; D perhaps matches TRBD1 (5 bases). Germline V gene sequence: CDR1 LGHNA, CDR2 YSLEER. There are 13 residues in the CDR3. V lost 5 bases and J lost 4, with 8 bases in between.

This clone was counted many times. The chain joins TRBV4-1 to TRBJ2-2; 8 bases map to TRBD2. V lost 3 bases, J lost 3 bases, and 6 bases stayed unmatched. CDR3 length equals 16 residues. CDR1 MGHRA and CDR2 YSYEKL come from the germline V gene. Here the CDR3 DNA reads TGCGCCAGCAGCCACCAACTAGCGGATCACACCGGGGAGCTGTTTTTT. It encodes CASSHQLADHTGELFF.

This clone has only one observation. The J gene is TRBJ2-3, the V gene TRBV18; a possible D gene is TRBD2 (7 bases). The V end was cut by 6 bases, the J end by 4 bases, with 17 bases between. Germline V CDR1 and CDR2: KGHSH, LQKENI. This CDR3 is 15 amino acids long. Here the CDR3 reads CASSSQGGSADTQYF. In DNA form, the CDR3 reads TGTGCCAGCTCCTCACAGGGCGGGAGTGCAGATACGCAGTATTTT.

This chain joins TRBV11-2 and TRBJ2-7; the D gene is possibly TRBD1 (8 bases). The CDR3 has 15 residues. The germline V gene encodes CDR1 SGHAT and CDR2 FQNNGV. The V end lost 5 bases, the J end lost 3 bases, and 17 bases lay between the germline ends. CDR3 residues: CASSTSGTGLYEQYF. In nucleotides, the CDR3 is TGTGCCAGCAGCACAAGCGGGACAGGTCTCTACGAGCAGTACTTC. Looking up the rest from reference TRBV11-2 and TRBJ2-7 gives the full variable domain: EAGVAQSPRYKIIEKRQSVAFWCNPISGHATLYWYQQILGQGPKLLIQFQNNGVVDDSQLPKDRFSAERLKGVDSTLKIQPAKLEDSAVYLCASSTSGTGLYEQYFGPGTRLTVT.

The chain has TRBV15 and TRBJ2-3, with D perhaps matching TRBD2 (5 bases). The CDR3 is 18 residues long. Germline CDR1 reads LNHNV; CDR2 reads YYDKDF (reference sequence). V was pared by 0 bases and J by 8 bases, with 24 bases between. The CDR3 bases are TGTGCCACCAGCAGAGATCCCCCGCCGACACCTAGCACTGGTACGCAGTATTTT. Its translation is CATSRDPPPTPSTGTQYF.

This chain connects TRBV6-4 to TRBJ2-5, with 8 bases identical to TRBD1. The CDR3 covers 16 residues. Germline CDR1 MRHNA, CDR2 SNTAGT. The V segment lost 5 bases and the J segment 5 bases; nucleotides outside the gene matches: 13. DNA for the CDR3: TGTGCCAGCAGTCAACGACCGGGACAGGCACAGGAGACCCAGTACTTC. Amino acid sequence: CASSQRPGQAQETQYF.